This T cell receptor beta chain was captured by sequencing in a study of cytomegalovirus exposure and HLA in healthy donors. Researchers ran the PCR with 60 Vbeta and 13 Jbeta primers. Using immunoSEQ multiplex PCR, the repertoire was profiled, and TCRdb retains in-frame clones only, with some absent. The table shows 75,000 to 100,000 clones, with 55% to 80% occurring only once. The germline V gene encodes CDR1 SNHLY and CDR2 FYNNEI. CDR3 size: 14 residues. With 4 bases removed from V and 4 bases from J, the gap between germline ends came to 14 bases. Overall study results and limits: The authors considered a cluster of highly shared sequence variants likely to be a sequencing artifact. Most TCR sequences showed up rarely, but some public TCRs showed up in many donors. Among TCR beta chains, those listed as cytomegalovirus-associated numbered over 150.

For this clone: Its antigen is unidentified.

The origin of this receptor is a female donor in good health and CMV-seronegative. Specimen: PBMCs. The J gene is TRBJ2-7, the V gene TRBV2, with a tentative D call TRBD1 (6 bases). In DNA form, the CDR3 reads TGTGCCAGCAGTGTAGGGCAGGGGCTATACGAGCAGTACTTC. Its protein product is CASSVGQGLYEQYF.